The 19 T cell receptor beta chains in this list originate from one sample, sequenced in a study of T cell changes during pregnancy in multiple sclerosis (dated by TCRdb to between 2018 and 2020). The receptor library was made with the immunoSEQ multiplex PCR assay. TCRdb retrieved this table from immuneACCESS and kept in-frame rearrangements only. Not all clones are present; in checked studies, unresolved V genes account for under half, and no reason is known for the remainder. This sample lists 42,000 or so clones; 90% were detected once. The ten largest make up 9% to 10% of the sample. The source material was CD8+ T cells from peripheral blood mononuclear cells, sampled in the first trimester of pregnancy. The receptors shown here come from a female donor with multiple sclerosis, enrolled in a pregnancy study.

The chain combines TRBV7-9 with TRBJ1-1; D call uncertain. The V end lost 1 base, the J end lost 3 bases, and 9 bases lay between the germline ends. Germline-derived CDR1 and CDR2 are SEHNR and FQNEAQ (reference sequence). The CDR3 covers 14 residues. The CDR3 region has the DNA TGTGCCAGCAGCTTAGAACGGGTTTACACTGAAGCTTTCTTT. Protein product: CASSLERVYTEAFF. The whole variable domain, remainder taken from reference TRBV7-9 and TRBJ1-1, is DTGVSQNPRHKITKRGQNVTFRCDPISEHNRLYWYRQTLGQGPEFLTYFQNEAQLEKSRLLSDRFSAERPKGSFSTLEIQRTEQGDSAMYLCASSLERVYTEAFFGQGTRLTVV.

This chain joins TRBV19 and TRBJ1-2; weak D call: TRBD1 (6 bases). The CDR3 extends over 14 amino acids. Germline V gene sequence: CDR1 LNHDA, CDR2 SQIVND (reference sequence). V lost 8 bases to trimming and J lost 4 bases, with 17 bases between them. This chain's CDR3 is CASERGYTAYGYTF. CDR3 nucleotides: TGTGCCAGTGAGAGGGGGTATACCGCCTATGGCTACACCTTC.

V usage is TRBV19 and J usage is TRBJ1-1; 7 nucleotides align to TRBD1. The CDR3 contains 15 residues. CDR1 LNHDA and CDR2 SQIVND come from the germline V gene (reference sequence). With 5 bases clipped from V and 6 bases from J, the junction kept 12 bases outside the gene matches. CDR3 loop: CASSLEGALTPEAFF. The CDR3 DNA reads as TGTGCCAGTAGTCTCGAGGGGGCGCTGACCCCTGAAGCTTTCTTT.

The genes are TRBV27 and TRBJ2-3; D may be TRBD1 (6 bases). The V end lost 10 bases, the J end lost 2 bases, and 22 bases lay between the germline ends. Per germline, CDR1 MNHEY and CDR2 SMNVEV (reference sequence). The CDR3 sequence is 16 residues long. CDR3 in DNA: TGTGCCACAAACAGGGAACCCGGATTGAACACAGATACGCAGTATTTT. It specifies CATNREPGLNTDTQYF.

V is TRBV30 and J is TRBJ2-7; D might be TRBD2 (5 bases). The V gene's germline CDR1 is GTSNPN and CDR2 SVGIG (reference sequence). V was clipped by 3 bases and J by 7 bases, with 31 bases between them. The CDR3 covers 18 residues. The CDR3: CAWRGSRRSGPPPGEQYF. The CDR3 nucleotides read TGTGCCTGGAGGGGATCGCGGCGTTCTGGCCCACCACCGGGGGAGCAGTACTTC.

The V gene is TRBV4-3, the J gene TRBJ2-5; D may be TRBD1 (7 bases). Germline CDR1 is LGHNA and CDR2 is YSLEER. The V end was cut by 1 base, the J end by 9 bases, with 15 bases between. The CDR3 runs to 14 residues. The CDR3 nucleotides read TGCGCCAGCAGCCAAGTCGGAGGCAGGGGGGCCCAGTACTTC. Residues: CASSQVGGRGAQYF.

The CDR3 bases are TGTGCCAGCAGCGCCCCGGGACTAGTTAAGTTGAATGAGCAGTTCTTC. As protein: CASSAPGLVKLNEQFF. The J gene is TRBJ2-1, the V gene TRBV13; 8 positions match TRBD2. V lost 5 bases to trimming and J lost 7 bases; unmatched junction nucleotides: 13. The CDR3 extends over 16 amino acids. Germline assignment: CDR1 PRHDT and CDR2 FYEKMQ (reference sequence).

The chain carries TRBV5-1 and TRBJ2-2, with D perhaps TRBD1 (5 bases). This CDR3 contains 14 residues. Trimming pared 2 bases from V and 3 bases from J, leaving 8 bases between. The germline CDR1 and CDR2 sequences are SGHRS and YFSETQ. The CDR3 spells CASSFGADTGELFF. CDR3 nucleotide sequence: TGCGCCAGCAGCTTTGGGGCGGACACCGGGGAGCTGTTTTTT.

The J gene is TRBJ1-3, the V gene TRBV4-3; D uncertain. V gave up 0 bases and J gave up 0 bases, with 9 bases separating them. Germline loops: CDR1 LGHNA, CDR2 YSLEER. This CDR3 has 16 amino acids. The CDR3 bases are TGCGCCAGCAGCCAAGATCTCTACGGCTCTGGAAACACCATATATTTT. Translation: CASSQDLYGSGNTIYF.

V usage is TRBV4-3 and J usage is TRBJ2-1; perhaps TRBD2 as D (6 bases). V was clipped by 4 bases and J by 10 bases, with 17 bases between them. CDR1 is LGHNA, CDR2 YSLEER, per germline. This CDR3 region has 14 residues. CDR3 loop: CASSPGTGVNEQFF. In nucleotides, the CDR3 is TGCGCCAGCAGCCCCGGGACGGGGGTTAACGAGCAGTTCTTC.

This chain joins TRBV11-2 and TRBJ2-5; weak D call: TRBD1 (6 bases). The CDR3 loop spans 13 amino acids. CDR1 SGHAT and CDR2 FQNNGV come from the germline V gene. V dropped 7 bases and J dropped 7 bases, with 16 bases sitting between them. CDR3 sequence reads: CASNEGGKGTQYF. In DNA form, the CDR3 reads TGTGCCAGCAACGAAGGGGGAAAGGGGACCCAGTACTTC.

The chain uses TRBV4-1 and TRBJ1-2, with 8 bases that match TRBD1. The germline gives CDR1 MGHRA, CDR2 YSYEKL. The CDR3 is 17 amino acids. The V gene end was trimmed by 4 bases and the J gene end by 5 bases; junction bases not matched to a gene: 15. The CDR3 nucleotides are TGCGCCAGCAGCCTCAGTGATCACAGGGGGGCAGATTATGGCTACACCTTC. This gives the protein CASSLSDHRGADYGYTF.

V gene TRBV10-3 combines with J gene TRBJ1-1, with TRBD1 as a possible D gene (6 bases). Trimming removed 6 bases at V and 1 base at J, with 18 bases between. Germline V gene sequence: CDR1 ENHRY, CDR2 SYGVKD. The CDR3 contains 16 residues. The CDR3 nucleotides are TGTGCCATCAGCCTAACCCTGGGACATCAGAACACTGAAGCTTTCTTT. Translating gives CAISLTLGHQNTEAFF.

J is TRBJ2-6 and V is TRBV10-2; D remains ambiguous. The germline CDR1 and CDR2 sequences are WSHSY and SAAADI. The CDR3 spans 12 residues. Deletions cut 8 bases from V and 4 bases from J, with 6 bases between. The CDR3 region has the DNA TGCGCCAGCGGGCCGGGGGCCAACGTCCTGACTTTC. Its translation is CASGPGANVLTF.

This clone was counted only a few times. The rearrangement uses TRBV7-6 and TRBJ1-5; D is unclear. The CDR3 is 12 amino acids. The V and J ends lost 3 bases and 6 bases respectively, with 6 bases between them. The germline CDR1 and CDR2 sequences are SGHVS and FNYEAQ. The CDR3 sequence is CASSFLRQPQHF. CDR3 nucleotide sequence: TGTGCCAGCAGCTTTCTACGTCAGCCCCAGCATTTT.

The chain is built from TRBV5-6 and TRBJ2-1, with D unclear. V lost 0 bases, J lost 9 bases, and 25 bases lay in between. The V gene's germline CDR1 is SGHDT and CDR2 YYEEEE. The CDR3 contains 18 residues. CDR3 bases: TGTGCCAGCAGCTTGGTATGGGCAGGCACGAGAAAAACGGCTGAGCAGTTCTTC. It is translated as CASSLVWAGTRKTAEQFF.

V and J are TRBV6-4 and TRBJ2-1, with 10 bases aligning to TRBD2. Germline V CDR1 and CDR2: MRHNA, SNTAGT. This CDR3 is built from 20 residues. V was pared by 0 bases and J by 4 bases, with 15 bases of the junction left unmatched. The chain's CDR3 is CASSDSFPGSSGSSYNEQFF. The CDR3 DNA is TGTGCCAGCAGTGACTCCTTTCCGGGGTCTAGCGGGAGTTCATACAATGAGCAGTTCTTC.

The V call is TRBV13, the J call TRBJ2-1; tentatively, D is TRBD1 (5 bases). CDR1 is PRHDT, CDR2 FYEKMQ, per germline (reference sequence). The CDR3 totals 14 residues. Trimming stripped 1 base from V and 9 bases from J, with 13 bases between. CDR3 sequence (DNA): TGTGCCAGCAGCTTAGACGAGAGCCAGGGTGAGCAGTTCTTC. Translated: CASSLDESQGEQFF.

CDR3 DNA sequence: TGTGCCAGCAGTGGGCGGGACAGAGAGGAGACCCAGTACTTC. Protein product: CASSGRDREETQYF. J is TRBJ2-5 and V is TRBV25-1; D is perhaps TRBD1 (7 bases). Germline loops: CDR1 MGHDK, CDR2 SYGVNS. The CDR3 runs 14 residues. V gave up 4 bases and J gave up 5 bases, with 14 bases separating them.